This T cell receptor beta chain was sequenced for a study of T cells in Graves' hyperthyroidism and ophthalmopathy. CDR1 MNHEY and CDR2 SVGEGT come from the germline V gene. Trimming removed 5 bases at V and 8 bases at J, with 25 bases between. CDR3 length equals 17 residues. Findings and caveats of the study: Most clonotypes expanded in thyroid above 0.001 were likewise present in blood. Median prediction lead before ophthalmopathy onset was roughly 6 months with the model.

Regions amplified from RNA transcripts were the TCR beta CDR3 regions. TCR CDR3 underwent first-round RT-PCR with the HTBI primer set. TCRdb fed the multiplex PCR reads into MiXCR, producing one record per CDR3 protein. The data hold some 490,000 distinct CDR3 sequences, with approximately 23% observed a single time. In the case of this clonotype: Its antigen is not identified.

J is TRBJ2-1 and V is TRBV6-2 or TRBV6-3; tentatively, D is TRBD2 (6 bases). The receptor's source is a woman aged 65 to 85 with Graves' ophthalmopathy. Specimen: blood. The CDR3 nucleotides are TGTGCCAGCAGTCCCCGGGGGACGACTCGACAAGCCCATGAGCAGTTCTTC. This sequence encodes CASSPRGTTRQAHEQFF.